This TCR beta chain derives from a study of blood T cell repertoires in COVID-19. The assay was immunoSEQ multiplex PCR, and TCRdb's table has in-frame clones only and misses some. The sample contains roughly 24,000 clones, 92% of which appear only once. Only a few counts were recorded for this clone. The CDR3 is made up of 17 amino acids. Per the germline V gene, CDR1 is SGHRS and CDR2 is YFSETQ. The V gene lost 0 bases and the J gene lost 6 bases, with 18 bases spanning the gap. The chain carries TRBV5-1 and TRBJ2-2; a weak D match, TRBD1 (6 bases). This clonotype originated in a human donor in a cohort sampled during active COVID-19. Sequencing was carried out using peripheral blood. The CDR3 bases are TGCGCCAGCAGCTTGGTTTCCTTGGCAGGGGCGGCCGGGGAGCTGTTTTTT. Translated, it gives CASSLVSLAGAAGELFF.